A selection of T cell receptor beta chains follows, all from one sample in a study of blood T cells in healthy people across ages. TCRdb fed the 5' RACE reads into MiXCR, producing one record per CDR3 protein. The sample lists 1.8 million or so distinct CDR3 sequences; about 39% were seen once. The specimen sequenced was blood. The receptors stem from a human donor in good health. Both conserved end residues are part of each CDR3. A D gene is named only where the DNA matches it firmly. Size is omitted from some rows. Given values are once, few, many or a class for expanded clones.

V gene	J gene	clone size	D gene	CDR3 protein	CDR3 DNA
TRBV6-2/TRBV6-3	TRBJ1-2	few	-	CASSPTRRSGYTF	TGTGCCAGCAGTCCAACCCGGAGGAGTGGCTACACCTTC
TRBV3-1	TRBJ2-4	-	-	CVSSQGRLDDIQYF	TGTGTCAGCAGCCAAGGCCGCCTGGATGACATTCAGTACTTC
TRBV13	TRBJ1-4	few	-	CASSSHGGTTNEKLFF	TGTGCCAGCAGCTCACACGGGGGAACAACTAATGAAAAACTGTTTTTT
TRBV20-1	TRBJ2-7	few	TRBD2	CSASGTTLSYEQYF	TGCAGTGCTAGCGGGACTACCCTCTCCTACGAGCAGTACTTC
TRBV12-3/TRBV12-4	TRBJ2-5	-	TRBD2	CASSLQAGKVETQYF	TGTGCCAGCAGCCTTCAAGCGGGGAAGGTTGAGACCCAGTACTTC
TRBV20-1	TRBJ2-7	once	-	CSARGRPGQTAYEQYF	TGCAGTGCTAGAGGGCGACCGGGACAAACAGCCTACGAGCAGTACTTC
TRBV3-1	TRBJ1-1	-	TRBD1	CASSLGQGEQEAFF	TGTGCCAGCAGCCTGGGACAGGGTGAGCAAGAAGCTTTCTTT
TRBV11-2	TRBJ1-2	-	-	CTSSLDIAGGYGYTF	TGTACCAGCAGCTTAGATATTGCGGGGGGCTATGGCTACACCTTC
TRBV7-9	TRBJ1-2	-	TRBD1	CASSLSGGRSYGYTF	TGTGCCAGCAGCTTATCAGGGGGCAGGAGCTATGGCTACACCTTC
TRBV20-1	TRBJ2-1	-	-	CSARDRQVLGNEQFF	TGCAGTGCTAGAGATAGGCAGGTTCTGGGCAATGAGCAGTTCTTC
TRBV5-1	TRBJ1-1	few	-	CASSLAGGSMNTEAFF	TGCGCCAGCAGCTTGGCTGGGGGATCGATGAACACTGAAGCTTTCTTT
TRBV12-3/TRBV12-4	TRBJ2-1	many	-	CASSRRYNEQFF	TGTGCCAGCAGCCGCAGGTACAATGAGCAGTTCTTC
TRBV20-1	TRBJ2-2	once	TRBD1	CSAFGTGGRGELFF	TGCAGTGCCTTCGGGACAGGGGGTAGGGGGGAGCTGTTTTTT
TRBV10-3	TRBJ2-7	few	-	CAISTLNSQEQYF	TGTGCCATCAGTACACTTAATTCACAGGAGCAGTACTTC
TRBV20-1	TRBJ2-1	few	TRBD1	CSARLVPFQGAGNEQFF	TGCAGTGCTAGACTCGTACCGTTTCAGGGGGCGGGTAATGAGCAGTTCTTC
TRBV6-6	TRBJ1-6	few	-	CASRAQQYSPLHF	TGTGCCAGTCGCGCACAACAATATTCACCCCTCCACTTT
TRBV7-9	TRBJ2-3	-	-	CASNSADTQYF	TGTGCCAGCAACTCCGCTGATACGCAGTATTTT
TRBV7-2	TRBJ1-1	-	-	CASSLVLGMNTEAFF	TGTGCCAGCAGCTTAGTTCTGGGGATGAACACTGAAGCTTTCTTT
TRBV5-6	TRBJ1-6	-	-	CASSLWVANSPLHF	TGTGCCAGCAGCTTGTGGGTTGCTAATTCACCCCTCCACTTT
TRBV5-1	TRBJ2-7	-	-	CASRFFGGSSYEQYF	TGCGCCAGCCGCTTTTTCGGGGGCAGTTCCTACGAGCAGTACTTC
TRBV18	TRBJ2-1	once	TRBD2	CASSPSSGGSNEQFF	TGTGCCAGCTCACCTTCTAGCGGGGGATCCAATGAGCAGTTCTTC
TRBV20-1	TRBJ1-2	few	-	CRGVESNYGYTF	TGCAGGGGGGTCGAAAGTAACTATGGCTACACCTTC
TRBV30	TRBJ1-1	-	-	CAWQVSMNTEAFF	TGTGCCTGGCAGGTTTCGATGAACACTGAAGCTTTCTTT
TRBV12-5	TRBJ2-1	-	-	CASGLPHEQFF	TGTGCTAGTGGTCTACCGCACGAGCAGTTCTTC
TRBV9	TRBJ2-2	-	-	CASSVLEITGELFF	TGTGCCAGCAGCGTACTCGAGATAACCGGGGAGCTGTTTTTT
TRBV6-1	TRBJ2-3	-	TRBD2	CASSEALLAGGATDTQYF	TGTGCCAGCAGTGAAGCGCTTCTGGCGGGGGGGGCCACAGATACGCAGTATTTT
TRBV12-3/TRBV12-4	TRBJ2-1	few	-	CASRGRSSYNEQFF	TGTGCCAGCAGGGGACGGAGCTCCTACAATGAGCAGTTCTTC
TRBV4-2	TRBJ2-1	few	TRBD2	CASSPGLAGGIEQFF	TGTGCCAGCAGCCCGGGACTAGCGGGAGGGATTGAGCAGTTCTTC
TRBV12-3/TRBV12-4	TRBJ2-6	-	-	CASKGPSGANVLTF	TGTGCCAGCAAAGGCCCCTCTGGGGCCAACGTCCTGACTTTC
TRBV20-1	TRBJ2-7	many	TRBD2	CSARGRGGYYEQYF	TGCAGTGCCCGGGGTCGCGGGGGATATTACGAGCAGTACTTC
TRBV20-1	TRBJ2-7	-	TRBD2	CSARSGELSYEQYF	TGCAGTGCCAGAAGCGGGGAATTATCCTACGAGCAGTACTTC
TRBV9	TRBJ1-6	few	-	CASSVGSDQSSYNSPLHF	TGTGCCAGCAGCGTAGGGTCGGACCAGAGCTCCTATAATTCACCCCTCCACTTT
TRBV28	TRBJ1-4	-	-	CASSFVSGANEKLFF	TGTGCCAGCAGCTTCGTTTCCGGGGCTAATGAAAAACTGTTTTTT
TRBV5-1	TRBJ2-3	many	-	CASSLETADTQYF	TGCGCCAGCAGCCTGGAGACCGCAGATACGCAGTATTTT
TRBV28	TRBJ2-5	-	TRBD1	CASSPTGTGVRETQYF	TGTGCCAGCAGCCCAACCGGGACAGGGGTTCGAGAGACCCAGTACTTC
TRBV12-3/TRBV12-4	TRBJ1-6	few	-	CASSSDTGWSPLHF	TGTGCCAGCAGTTCCGACACCGGGTGGTCACCCCTCCACTTT
TRBV21-1	TRBJ1-1	few	-	CASGDYRDRESEAFF	TGTGCCAGCGGGGATTACAGAGACAGGGAATCTGAAGCTTTCTTT